This record concerns one TCR beta chain sequence. This clone was found once. The antigen it binds to is not known. No base quality values were provided; no much bigger clone lies one nucleotide off. The data stem from a study of T cell responses to AZD1222 COVID-19 vaccine (dated by TCRdb to the early 2020s). A note on the overall study: AZD1222 recipients whose second dose came at about 4 weeks and those whose second dose came at about 12 weeks were combined into one group, since spike-specific TCR depth and breadth did not differ between the two schedules. Trial participants were enrolled by age into 18-55, 56-69 and 70-plus year subgroups, with about 150, 28 and 57 TCR-sequenced participants respectively. A total of 230 to 250 trial participants underwent TCR sequencing, of whom 207 received two doses of AZD1222 and around 26 received two doses of the MenACWY control vaccine. Broad study findings and their caveats: Because no samples from the day 14 peak response were available, repertoires could be characterized only after the peak T cell response. A significant rise in spike-specific TCR breadth and depth was observed after two AZD1222 doses relative to day 0 and relative to MenACWY recipients. CD4 TCRs associated with the vaccine covered the entire spike protein, and the dominant responses were in regions 160-218 and 743-854. Participants were mostly white British and included more females than males, and it was suggested by the authors that clonal diversity may have been underestimated. Only five or six AZD1222 recipients were SARS-CoV-2 seropositive at baseline, limiting conclusions about previously exposed vaccinees. Reportedly, almost half of the unique spike-specific TCRs recognized epitopes lying outside the regions that are mutated in the B.1.351 and B.1.1.7 variants. The 56-69-year group was small, and its depth increase did not reach significance, likely because of low power.

The germline V gene yields SGDLS for CDR1 and YYNGEE for CDR2. The CDR3 runs 14 residues from the cysteine to the phenylalanine. CDR3 DNA only is kept here, 42 bases in frame from base 1. V is pared back by 3 bases and J by 1 base, with 10 bases lying between the germline termini. What this sample's time point label stands for: baseline before first vaccination. The vaccinee samples were drawn from two UK trials, COV001 and COV002, one of which was a single-blind randomized controlled phase 2/3 trial testing AZD1222 (ChAdOx1 nCoV-19) in healthy adults. Trial participant PBMC samples were collected at day 0 and day 28 after the second dose for TCRbeta chain sequencing. The CDR3 regions of human TCRbeta chains were subjected to immunosequencing. In the source study's methods: TCRs in the repertoires were matched against a reference library of SARS-CoV-2-specific TCRs that had been generated with the MIRA antigen-specificity platform. Breadth was defined as the fraction of unique TCRs that were SARS-CoV-2-associated, and depth was defined as the fraction of total T cells that were SARS-CoV-2-associated. Each spike-specific TCR was assigned to its reactive spike region and to a CD4 or CD8 class using the MIRA data. Log10-transformed breadth and depth values were compared by one-way ANOVA with Sidak's multiple comparisons tests. What TCRdb holds here is the immuneACCESS table cut down to in-frame rearrangements. Part of the clones is not present; checked against another copy, under half of the missing clones reflect an unresolved V gene, and the others are unexplained. The DNA was the basis for D and trimming; V, J and clone size are from that table. The sample data list about 150,000 clones, and approximately 90% of these were observed just once. 5% of the sample is held by the ten biggest clonotypes.

The origin of this receptor is an adult in good health. This sequence uses TRBV9 and TRBJ2-5, with a tentative D gene TRBD1 over 5 matching bases. The source was peripheral blood, collected on day 0 of AZD1222 vaccination. The CDR3: CASSDRQSQETQYF. In nucleotides, the sequence is TGTGCCAGCAGCGACCGACAGTCCCAAGAGACCCAGTACTTC.